Given below is one T cell receptor (beta chain) in context. Since a much larger clone is just one base distant, this may be a read error. A constant-region primer served to make TCR beta cDNA from roughly 480 ng total RNA. Researchers made the TCR beta libraries by running three nested multiplex PCR rounds with slightly modified ARM-PCR. With TRBV1-TRBV30 forward primers and a C-beta reverse primer, the first two PCR rounds were run for 9 to 10 cycles each. TCRdb reprocessed the multiplex PCR reads with MiXCR, giving one entry per CDR3 protein. The repertoire holds around 170,000 distinct CDR3 sequences, with around 60% as singletons. Germline assignment: CDR1 MNHNY and CDR2 SVGAGI (reference sequence). This CDR3 is 13 amino acids long. The data derive from a study of tumor-infiltrating lymphocytes in primary liver carcinoma. Alongside blood RNA obtained from unsorted whole blood, germline DNA was also extracted. Sampling before surgery obtained roughly 3.8 milliliters of peripheral blood.

The sample taken for sequencing was peripheral blood. The receptor comes from a man aged 35 to 55 with primary liver carcinoma and hepatitis B virus infection. The rearrangement joins TRBV6-6 to TRBJ1-5; tentative D call: TRBD2 (5 bases). Matching the DNA end better, TRBJ2-3 makes the J call doubtful. The CDR3 DNA reads TGTGCCAGCACTCAAGGGAGTAATCAGCCCCAGTATTTT. Amino acids: CASTQGSNQPQYF.